This T cell receptor beta chain appears in the sequencing data of a study of shared clonotypes between healthy human individuals. Study-level points and caveats: Generation of non-shared clonotypes was less probable than generation of clonotypes shared by all four donors.

This clone was detected only a few times. Its antigen is unidentified. From germline, CDR1 is SNHLY and CDR2 FYNNEI. The CDR3 runs 14 residues. V was pared by 7 bases and J by 5 bases, with 17 bases between. TCRdb's copy holds only in-frame clones and misses some; the assay was immunoSEQ multiplex PCR. The sample includes approximately 1,000,000 clones, 75% to 80% of them seen just once. The receptor was isolated from a man in his late teens or twenties in good health. Some clones in this sample may be carry-over from other donors' samples. The sequenced material came from memory CD4+ T cells from PBMCs. Noted subset: CD45RA-negative fraction. The chain employs TRBV2 and TRBJ1-2, with a weak D call TRBD1 (5 bases). The CDR3: CASMREGKGYGYTF. CDR3 in DNA: TGTGCCAGCATGCGAGAGGGCAAGGGGTATGGCTACACCTTC. The full variable domain, in which reference TRBV2 and TRBJ1-2 provide the parts outside the CDR3, is EPEVTQTPSHQVTQMGQEVILRCVPISNHLYFYWYRQILGQKVEFLVSFYNNEISEKSEIFDDQFSVERPDGSNFTLKIRSTKLEDSAMYFCASMREGKGYGYTFGSGTRLTVV.